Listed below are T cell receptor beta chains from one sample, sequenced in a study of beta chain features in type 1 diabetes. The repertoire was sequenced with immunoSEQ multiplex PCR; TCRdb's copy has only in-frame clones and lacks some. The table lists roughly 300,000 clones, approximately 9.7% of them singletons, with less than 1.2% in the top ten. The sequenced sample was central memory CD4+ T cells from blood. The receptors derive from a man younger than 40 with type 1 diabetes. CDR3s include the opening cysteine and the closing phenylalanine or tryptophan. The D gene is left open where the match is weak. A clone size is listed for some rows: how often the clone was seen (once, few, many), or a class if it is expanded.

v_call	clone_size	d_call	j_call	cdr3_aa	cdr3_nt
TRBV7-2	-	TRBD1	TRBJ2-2	CASIDRGRNTGELFF	TGTGCCAGCATAGACAGGGGTAGGAACACCGGGGAGCTGTTTTTT
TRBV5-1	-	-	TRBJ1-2	CASSLDQAPYTF	TGCGCCAGCAGCTTGGATCAGGCGCCCTACACCTTC
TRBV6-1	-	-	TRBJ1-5	CASSEWFGAYNQPQHF	TGTGCCAGCAGTGAATGGTTTGGGGCCTACAATCAGCCCCAGCATTTT
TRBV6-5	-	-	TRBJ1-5	CASSYSVKSNQPQHF	TGTGCCAGCAGTTACTCTGTAAAGAGCAATCAGCCCCAGCATTTT
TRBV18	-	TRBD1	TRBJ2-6	CASTGQGRSLSGANVLTF	TGTGCCAGCACGGGACAGGGAAGATCACTCTCTGGGGCCAACGTCCTGACTTTC
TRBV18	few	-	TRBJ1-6	CASSPRKGDNSPLHF	TGTGCCAGCTCACCAAGGAAGGGTGATAATTCACCCCTCCACTTT
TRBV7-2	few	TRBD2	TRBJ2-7	CASSLEASGGTEQYF	TGTGCCAGCAGCTTAGAGGCTAGCGGGGGGACCGAGCAGTACTTC
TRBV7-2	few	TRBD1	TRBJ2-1	CASSVDRGRDEQFF	TGTGCCAGCAGCGTCGACAGGGGGCGCGATGAGCAGTTCTTC
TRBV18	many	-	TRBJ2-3	CASSPPAGADTQYF	TGTGCCAGCTCACCACCGGCAGGGGCAGATACGCAGTATTTT
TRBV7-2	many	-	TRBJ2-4	CASSRGLLDIQYF	TGTGCCAGCAGCCGAGGGTTGCTCGACATTCAGTACTTC
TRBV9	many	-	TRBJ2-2	CASSPTGTGELFF	TGTGCCAGCAGCCCGACTGGCACCGGGGAGCTGTTTTTT
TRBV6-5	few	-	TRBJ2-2	CASSYQGRADTGELFF	TGTGCCAGCAGTTACCAAGGACGGGCGGACACCGGGGAGCTGTTTTTT
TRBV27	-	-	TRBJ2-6	CASSSAGFSSHVLTF	TGTGCCAGCAGTTCCGCAGGGTTCTCTTCCCACGTCCTGACTTTC
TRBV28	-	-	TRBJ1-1	CASTLRAEAFF	TGTGCCAGCACCTTACGGGCAGAAGCTTTCTTT
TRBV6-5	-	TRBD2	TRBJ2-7	CASSSSGTSGVGEQYF	TGTGCCAGCAGTTCCTCCGGGACTAGCGGGGTTGGCGAGCAGTACTTC
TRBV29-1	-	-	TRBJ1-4	CSAGVNEKLFF	TGCAGCGCGGGAGTTAATGAAAAACTGTTTTTT
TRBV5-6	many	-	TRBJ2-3	CASSGRGAGVTQYF	TGTGCCAGCAGCGGACGGGGGGCTGGGGTTACGCAGTATTTT
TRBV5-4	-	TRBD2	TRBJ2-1	CASSLELAGLHEQFF	TGTGCCAGCAGCTTGGAGCTAGCGGGGCTGCATGAGCAGTTCTTC
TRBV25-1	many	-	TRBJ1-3	CASSDESSGNTIYF	TGTGCCAGCAGTGATGAGTCATCCGGAAACACCATATATTTT
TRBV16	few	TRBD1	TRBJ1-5	CASSQGTANQPQHF	TGTGCCAGCAGCCAAGGGACAGCCAATCAGCCCCAGCATTTT
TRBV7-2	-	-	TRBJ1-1	CASSLSIEAFF	TGTGCCAGCAGCTTATCTATTGAAGCTTTCTTT
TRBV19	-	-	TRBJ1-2	CASAGAESLNYGYTF	TGTGCCAGTGCTGGGGCGGAGTCCCTTAACTATGGCTACACCTTC
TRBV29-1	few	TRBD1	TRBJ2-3	CSLQTGGIADTQYF	TGCAGCCTACAGACAGGGGGCATCGCAGATACGCAGTATTTT
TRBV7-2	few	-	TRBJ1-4	CASSLDTRREKLFF	TGTGCCAGCAGCCTGGATACCCGCCGAGAAAAACTGTTTTTT
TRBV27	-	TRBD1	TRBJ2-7	CASTEDRGEQYF	TGTGCCAGCACCGAGGACAGGGGCGAGCAGTACTTC
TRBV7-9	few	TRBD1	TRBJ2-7	CASSLETGNHEQYF	TGTGCCAGCAGCTTAGAGACAGGGAACCACGAGCAGTACTTC
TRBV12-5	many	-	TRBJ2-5	CASGIQETQYF	TGTGCTAGTGGTATCCAAGAGACCCAGTACTTC
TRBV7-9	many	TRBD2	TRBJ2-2	CASSARLAGTGELFF	TGTGCCAGCAGCGCAAGACTAGCGGGAACCGGGGAGCTGTTTTTT
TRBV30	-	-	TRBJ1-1	CAWMRPLLNTEAFF	TGTGCCTGGATGAGACCGCTTTTGAACACTGAAGCTTTCTTT
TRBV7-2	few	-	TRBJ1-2	CASSSGSRRGYTF	TGTGCCAGCAGCTCCGGGTCTCGTAGAGGCTACACCTTC
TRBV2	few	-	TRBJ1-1	CAGKGGQGRLLGTEAFF	TGTGCCGGCAAAGGGGGGCAGGGCCGGCTCCTTGGGACTGAAGCTTTCTTT